A selection of T cell receptor beta chains follows, all from one sample in a study of cytomegalovirus exposure and HLA in healthy donors. Here immunoSEQ multiplex PCR was the method, and the copy in TCRdb shows in-frame clones only, minus some. The sample lists some 90,000 clones, more than 70% occurring once. The sample taken for sequencing was PBMCs. The receptor set was obtained from a man in his forties in good health and CMV-seronegative. CDR3s include the opening cysteine and the closing phenylalanine or tryptophan. D genes are given only for firm matches. Clone size is given for some rows only: seen once, a few or many times, or a class if the clone is expanded.

d_gene	abundance	j_gene	v_gene	CDR3aa	CDR3nt
-	-	TRBJ1-3	TRBV5-1	CASSLEANENTIYF	TGCGCCAGCAGCTTAGAAGCCAATGAAAACACCATATATTTT
-	-	TRBJ1-1	TRBV5-1	CASRLDRSTEAFF	TGCGCCAGCAGATTGGACCGGTCCACTGAAGCTTTCTTT
-	-	TRBJ2-7	TRBV20-1	CSASAGREQYF	TGCAGTGCTAGTGCGGGACGCGAGCAGTACTTC
-	few	TRBJ2-5	TRBV6-5	CASSYSTRVSPETQYF	TGTGCCAGCAGTTACTCGACCAGGGTGTCCCCCGAGACCCAGTACTTC
-	few	TRBJ1-1	TRBV19	CASSLLPARNTEAFF	TGTGCCAGTAGTCTTCTCCCAGCGAGGAACACTGAAGCTTTCTTT
-	-	TRBJ1-5	TRBV14	CASSQQGGQPQHF	TGTGCCAGCAGCCAGCAGGGAGGCCAGCCCCAGCATTTT
-	-	TRBJ2-3	TRBV9	CASSVMKLHTDTQYF	TGTGCCAGCAGCGTAATGAAGCTGCACACAGATACGCAGTATTTT
-	-	TRBJ2-3	TRBV11-2	CASVLNTDTQYF	TGTGCCAGCGTACTGAACACAGATACGCAGTATTTT
TRBD2	few	TRBJ2-7	TRBV19	CASSLGTSGGYEQYF	TGTGCCAGTAGCCTTGGGACTAGCGGGGGGTACGAGCAGTACTTC
-	-	TRBJ2-2	TRBV12-2	CASRLTNVGDPGAGELFF	TGTGCAAGTCGCTTAACAAATGTCGGGGATCCTGGTGCCGGGGAGCTGTTTTTT
-	-	TRBJ2-5	TRBV6-1	CASAIFWYQETQYF	TGTGCCAGCGCTATATTTTGGTACCAAGAGACCCAGTACTTC
TRBD1	-	TRBJ1-2	TRBV5-4	CASSPRDRKYGYTF	TGTGCCAGCAGCCCCCGGGACAGAAAGTATGGCTACACCTTC
TRBD1	once	TRBJ2-2	TRBV30	CAWRDRGSDTGELFF	TGTGCCTGGAGAGACAGGGGGTCGGACACCGGGGAGCTGTTTTTT
-	-	TRBJ1-2	TRBV5-4	CASSLTRGGYGYTF	TGTGCCAGCAGCTTGACTCGGGGGGGTTATGGCTACACCTTC
-	-	TRBJ1-5	TRBV6-1	CASTRFAPQPQHF	TGTGCCAGCACCAGGTTTGCTCCTCAGCCCCAGCATTTT
-	-	TRBJ2-2	TRBV6-6	CASTLGGGLNTGELFF	TGTGCCAGCACCCTAGGAGGGGGCCTAAATACCGGGGAGCTGTTTTTT
TRBD1	-	TRBJ1-2	TRBV5-4	CASSFRQGDYGYTF	TGTGCCAGCAGCTTCCGACAGGGGGACTATGGCTACACCTTC
-	once	TRBJ1-2	TRBV9	CASSVDTANYGYTF	TGTGCCAGCAGCGTAGATACGGCTAACTATGGCTACACCTTC
-	-	TRBJ1-4	TRBV30	CAWRGQVEKLFF	TGTGCCTGGAGGGGGCAGGTTGAAAAACTGTTTTTT
-	-	TRBJ1-1	TRBV18	CASSGAGTNTEAFF	TGTGCCAGCTCGGGGGCCGGGACAAACACTGAAGCTTTCTTT
-	-	TRBJ1-2	TRBV6-5	CASSYYGASGYAF	TGTGCCAGCAGTTACTACGGGGCTAGCGGCTACGCCTTC
TRBD1	-	TRBJ1-4	TRBV5-1	CASSPDRVVGEKLFF	TGCGCCAGCAGCCCAGACAGGGTTGTAGGAGAAAAACTGTTTTTT
-	-	TRBJ2-3	TRBV27	CAIESTDTQYF	TGTGCCATCGAGAGCACAGATACGCAGTATTTT